This TCR beta chain is drawn from a study of beta chain features in type 1 diabetes (dated 2018 in TCRdb). Regarding the complete study: Mean age, gender distribution, total cell number and subset yield were not different between patients and healthy donors. A total of roughly 99 million sorted cells were examined across all samples, and the number of cells per subset was strongly correlated with RNA yield. In the study, TCRB repertoires of sorted circulating CD4+ T cell subsets from recently diagnosed type 1 diabetes patients were compared with those of matched healthy donors. Regulatory and stem cell-like memory subsets were obtained from only 8 patients and about 8 healthy donors, while naive and central memory subsets were obtained from all 28 donors. What the work shows at the level of the full study, not this receptor alone: Naive, central memory and regulatory TCRB repertoires appeared more similar among patients than among healthy donors. Patients with type 1 diabetes made fewer insertions and deleted more nucleotides at VDJ recombination sites, implying thymic rearrangement abnormalities. Because cDNA rather than genomic DNA was sequenced, highly expressing activated cells could have been over-represented, although no difference in activation and CD3 levels was found between groups. Type 1 diabetes patients showed a moderate but significant shortening of TCRB CDR3 length in all four CD4+ subsets. HLA sub-analyses involved small numbers of individuals, so any influence of HLA type on TCRB rearrangement remained unresolved. Shorter templates might have been favored by PCR, but patient and control samples were amplified and corrected together, so both groups would have been affected equally by any skew.

This clone was observed a few times. Its antigen remains undetermined. No much larger clone exists at a distance of one base, and base qualities are not known. The entire isolated RNA was reverse transcribed using the High Capacity cDNA Reverse Transcription Kit, and thus expressed TCRB transcripts were sequenced. Naive, central memory and regulatory T cell samples underwent deep immunoSEQ sequencing, averaging approximately 3.5 million total reads per sample. Sorted cells were lysed in RLT buffer, and RNA was extracted using DNase-treated RNeasy Micro or Mini kits according to cell number. Each cell subset was processed separately to prevent cross-contamination, with patient and healthy donor samples processed together. TCRB sequences were amplified from cDNA with the immunoSEQ multiplex PCR, producing 87-bp fragments spanning the CDR3 region. Amplicons were sequenced on the Illumina HiSeq platform. The source study handled its data this way. PCR bias was computationally corrected using synthetic template baselines, reads within Hamming distance 2 were collapsed, and singletons that could not be merged were discarded. By aligning reads against IMGT, V, D and J genes, CDR3 length, and insertions or deletions at six rearrangement sites were assigned. Within each subset, clonotype counts were normalized to the number of sorted cells before true diversity and Gini coefficients were calculated with the tcR R package. Repertoire sharing was quantified using the overlap coefficient calculated on TCRB nucleotide sequences. Out-of-frame TCRB sequences from naive cells were analyzed as a proxy for the pre-selection repertoire. The source is immuneACCESS, and TCRdb retained only in-frame sequences with V and J called. Part of the clones is not carried over; for the studies checked, unresolved V genes explain less than half of this, and the remainder is unexplained. V and J calls and clone size are as listed in that table; D and trimming were resolved from the DNA. This sample has more than 250,000 clones in its table, and less than 30% of those were observed once. The leading ten clones occupy about 0.012% of the sample.

Each donor gave one peripheral blood draw, averaging approximately 0.11 L, which was collected into heparinised tubes. A BD FACSAria II was used to sort naive, central memory, regulatory and stem cell-like memory CD4+ T cells with a panel that included CD45RO, CCR7, CD25, CD127, CD95 and CD27. All sorted populations exceeded 95% purity. Right away, PBMCs were isolated by Lymphoprep density gradient centrifugation and were stained directly, with no culture step. Samples were stained and sorted in pairs, with one healthy donor and one patient per experiment, so that batch effects were minimized. The sequenced sample was naive CD4+ T cells from blood. The cell subset or site label on this specimen signifies: true naive CD4+ T cells. The clonotype comes from a woman aged 25 to 39 with type 1 diabetes.

CDR3 reads: CASSLPGQRQFF. The DNA sequence is as follows: TGTGCCAGCAGCTTACCTGGCCAGCGGCAGTTCTTC. The sequence links TRBV7-3 to TRBJ2-1, with the D gene too uncertain to name. The CDR3 has 12 amino acids, counting the end cysteine and phenylalanine. Just the 36-base CDR3 DNA is kept, in frame starting at base 1. A distance of 11 bases separates the germline ends of V and J, which lose 2 bases and 12 bases respectively. The germline V gene sets CDR1 to SGHTA and CDR2 to FQGTGA.